The present TCR beta chain was sequenced within a study of spatial heterogeneity in lung cancer. This clonotype was seen ten or more times. The time point: sample taken at primary tumor resection. Donation came from 70 or so patients with untreated early-stage non-small cell lung cancer. In each case, whole RNA from tumor, nontumor lung or frozen PBMC was sequenced unsorted. CDR1 and CDR2 (germline): MNHEY, SVGAGI. The V end lost 4 bases, the J end lost 8 bases, and 9 bases lay between the germline ends. The CDR3 sequence is 13 residues long. TCRdb used MiXCR to reprocess the 5' RACE reads, holding one entry per CDR3 protein. The sample consists of under 10,000 distinct CDR3 sequences, 4% to 5% of them appearing once.

The sequence came from a male donor with early-stage non-small cell lung cancer. This chain links TRBV6-5 with TRBJ1-6; no firm D call. The sequenced sample was PBMCs, obtained at surgery. In nucleotides, the CDR3 is TGTGCCAGCAGTTTAAAGAGTCATTCACCCCTCCACTTT. Translating gives CASSLKSHSPLHF.